One sample yielded the 27 T cell receptor beta chains listed below, sequenced in a study of blood T cell repertoires in COVID-19. This table comes from immunoSEQ multiplex PCR, and its TCRdb copy is limited to in-frame clones, with some not included. The sample yields under 250,000 clones, around 82% seen once. The sequenced material came from peripheral blood. The receptors were gathered from a woman in her seventies with acute or convalescent COVID-19.

The V and J genes are TRBV5-6 and TRBJ1-2, with D maybe TRBD1 (5 bases). The germline CDR1 and CDR2 sequences are SGHDT and YYEEEE. V lost 4 bases and J 1 base, leaving 11 bases between the germline ends. This CDR3 region has 14 residues. CDR3 sequence (DNA): TGTGCCAGCAGCCAACAGGAAGTTAACTATGGCTACACCTTC. Translated, it gives CASSQQEVNYGYTF.

The rearrangement uses TRBV15 and TRBJ1-5; D unclear. V shed 1 base and J shed 3 bases, with 7 bases lying between them. Germline lookup yields CDR1 LNHNV and CDR2 YYDKDF (reference sequence). This CDR3 has 14 residues. CDR3 loop: CATSRGSFNQPQHF. CDR3 in DNA: TGTGCCACCAGCAGAGGGAGCTTCAATCAGCCCCAGCATTTT. The full variable domain, completed using reference TRBV15 and TRBJ1-5, is DAMVIQNPRYQVTQFGKPVTLSCSQTLNHNVMYWYQQKSSQAPKLLFHYYDKDFNNEADTPDNFQSRRPNTSFCFLDIRSPGLGDTAMYLCATSRGSFNQPQHFGDGTRLSIL.

This CDR3 reads CASSPGQGVFTEAFF. The CDR3 DNA sequence: TGCGCCAGCAGCCCAGGACAGGGGGTATTCACTGAAGCTTTCTTT. The genes are TRBV4-1 and TRBJ1-1, with 10 bases identical to TRBD1. V shed 4 bases, J shed 4 bases, and the junction held 6 bases outside the gene matches. The CDR3 has 15 residues. Germline V gene sequence: CDR1 MGHRA, CDR2 YSYEKL.

The J gene is TRBJ2-5, the V gene TRBV5-1, with 10 bases that match TRBD1. The trim removed 5 bases at V and 2 bases at J, leaving 6 bases unmatched. CDR3 size: 15 residues. Per germline, CDR1 SGHRS and CDR2 YFSETQ. The CDR3 reads CASSIGTGVQETQYF. CDR3 in DNA: TGCGCCAGCAGTATTGGGACAGGGGTTCAAGAGACCCAGTACTTC.

The chain employs TRBV11-3 and TRBJ2-1; no clear D gene. The CDR3 is made up of 12 amino acids. V was shortened by 0 bases and J by 10 bases, with 7 bases between the two germline ends. Germline CDR1 is SGHNT and CDR2 is YENEEA. DNA for the CDR3: TGTGCCAGCAGCTTAGATTCGGTCGAGCAGTTCTTC. Amino acid sequence: CASSLDSVEQFF.

The chain carries TRBV5-1 and TRBJ2-5, with 8 bases matching TRBD1. Unmatched junction bases numbered 11, after V lost 6 bases and J lost 4 bases. The CDR3 sequence is 15 residues long. CDR1 is SGHRS, CDR2 YFSETQ, per germline. The CDR3 DNA follows: TGCGCCAGCACCACCCTTGGACAGGGTGGAGAGACCCAGTACTTC. Amino acids: CASTTLGQGGETQYF.

J is TRBJ2-2 and V is TRBV2; 12 bases match TRBD1. CDR3 length equals 16 residues. The ends lost 6 bases at V and 2 bases at J; junction bases unmatched: 4. Germline values: CDR1 SNHLY, CDR2 FYNNEI. CDR3: CASSSGQGANTGELFF. The CDR3 DNA follows: TGTGCCAGCAGCTCGGGACAGGGGGCTAACACCGGGGAGCTGTTTTTT.

This chain links TRBV9 with TRBJ2-3; 8 nucleotides line up with TRBD2. With V trimmed by 4 bases and J by 1 base, 14 bases remained unmatched. Germline lookup yields CDR1 SGDLS and CDR2 YYNGEE. The CDR3 is 18 residues long. The CDR3 nucleotides read TGTGCCAGCAGCCCCACCTTCTGGGCGGGGGGAGGCACAGATACGCAGTATTTT. It encodes CASSPTFWAGGGTDTQYF.

The chain combines TRBV11-2 with TRBJ2-7; 13 bases map to TRBD2. The germline gives CDR1 SGHAT, CDR2 FQNNGV. This CDR3 contains 16 residues. After removal of 6 bases from V and 3 bases from J, the junction contained 8 bases not matched to a gene. In DNA, the CDR3 is TGTGCCAGCAGTTTAAGTGGGACTAGCGGGAACTACGAGCAGTACTTC. It yields the protein CASSLSGTSGNYEQYF.

This clone was detected a few times. The chain has TRBV11-3 and TRBJ2-2; weak D call: TRBD1 (5 bases). Trimming removed 5 bases at V and 6 bases at J, with 10 bases between. The germline V gene encodes CDR1 SGHNT and CDR2 YENEEA. The CDR3 is 13 amino acids. DNA of the CDR3: TGTGCCAGCAGCCAAGGGGCGGCCGGGGAGCTGTTTTTT. Translated, it gives CASSQGAAGELFF.

This chain links TRBV18 with TRBJ2-5; TRBD1 agrees at 7 bases. The CDR3 consists of 16 residues. V gave up 4 bases and J gave up 5 bases; unmatched junction bases: 13. Germline lookup yields CDR1 KGHSH and CDR2 LQKENI. The CDR3 reads CASSLNSGTASETQYF. CDR3 coding DNA: TGTGCCAGCTCACTTAATTCCGGGACAGCAAGCGAGACCCAGTACTTC.

The chain has TRBV15 and TRBJ2-1; tentative D call: TRBD1 (6 bases). V shed 1 base and J shed 10 bases, with 14 bases lying between them. The V gene's germline CDR1 is LNHNV and CDR2 YYDKDF (reference sequence). This CDR3 is built from 14 residues. In DNA, the CDR3 is TGTGCCACCAGCAGAGCCACAGGGTATAACGAGCAGTTCTTC. This codes for CATSRATGYNEQFF.

CDR3 region: CASSSNYEQYV. Here the CDR3 DNA reads TGTGCCAGCAGCTCAAACTACGAGCAGTACGTC. This chain joins TRBV5-5 and TRBJ2-7; the D is unclear. Germline V lookup: CDR1 SGHKS, CDR2 YYEKEE (reference sequence). The CDR3 runs to 11 residues. The ends were cut back, 3 bases at V and 3 bases at J, with 4 bases in the middle.

This clone was recorded a few times. The rearrangement joins TRBV5-5 to TRBJ1-5; 8 nucleotides agree with TRBD1. Germline V gives CDR1 SGHKS, CDR2 YYEKEE (reference sequence). J gave up 5 bases and V 4 bases, and 14 bases lay outside the gene matches. This CDR3 comprises 17 residues. The CDR3 reads CASSRSPGQAPDQPQHF. For the CDR3, the DNA is TGTGCCAGCAGCAGATCACCGGGACAGGCCCCAGATCAGCCCCAGCATTTT.

The rearrangement uses TRBV21-1 and TRBJ1-4; the table assigns TRBD1, which was not confirmed against the DNA. TRBV21-1 is termed a pseudogene. The CDR3 sequence is 17 residues long. DNA for the CDR3: TGTGCCAGCAGTACCAAGACTCGGGACAGAATTAATGAAAAACTGTTTTTT. This translates into CASSTKTRDRINEKLFF.

The genes are TRBV3-1 (or the pseudogene TRBV3-2) and TRBJ2-1; no clear D. The CDR3 is made up of 13 amino acids. CDR1 and CDR2 (germline): LGHDT, YNNKEL (reference sequence). V was cut by 3 bases and J by 12 bases, with 15 bases left in between. The CDR3 is CASSHSKESPQFF. CDR3 bases: TGTGCCAGCAGCCATTCAAAGGAGTCACCGCAGTTCTTC.

This clone was recorded a few times. The chain is built from TRBV7-2 and TRBJ1-1; no definite D call. CDR1 SGHTA and CDR2 FQGNSA come from the germline V gene. This CDR3 is built from 12 residues. Trimming left V 0 bases short and J 8 bases short, with 7 bases between. As DNA, the CDR3 is TGTGCCAGCAGCTTAGCGCGGGTAGAAGCTTTCTTT. Its protein is CASSLARVEAFF.

This chain joins TRBV5-1 and TRBJ2-2, with 8 nucleotides matching TRBD1. Unmatched junction bases numbered 6, after V lost 3 bases and J lost 8 bases. Germline CDR1 reads SGHRS; CDR2 reads YFSETQ. This CDR3 region has 14 residues. The DNA for the CDR3 is TGCGCCAGCAGCTCCAGGACAGGGCAAGGGGAGCTGTTTTTT. Protein product: CASSSRTGQGELFF.

The V call is TRBV3-1 (or the pseudogene TRBV3-2), the J call TRBJ1-2, with D unclear. CDR3 size: 16 residues. Germline V CDR1 and CDR2: LGHDT, YNNKEL (reference sequence). Trimming stripped 4 bases from V and 0 bases from J, with 15 bases between. This chain's CDR3 is CASSRANVPSNYGYTF. CDR3 nucleotide sequence: TGTGCCAGCAGCCGGGCGAACGTACCCTCTAACTATGGCTACACCTTC.

This chain uses TRBV4-1 with TRBJ1-3, with TRBD1 identical over 7 bases. Germline CDR1 and CDR2: MGHRA and YSYEKL. Trimming took 0 bases from V and 2 from J; bases not matched to a gene: 10. The CDR3 contains 18 residues. The CDR3 sequence: CASSQEHRQGKAGNTIYF. CDR3 DNA sequence: TGCGCCAGCAGCCAAGAGCATCGACAGGGAAAAGCTGGAAACACCATATATTTT.

This clone was recorded once. CDR3 DNA: TGTGCCAGCAAGGTCGGACTACAAACGGAAAAACTGTTTTTT. This encodes CASKVGLQTEKLFF. This sequence joins TRBV6-5 and TRBJ1-4; D remains unclear. The germline gives CDR1 MNHEY, CDR2 SVGAGI. Trimming cost V 7 bases and J 8 bases, with 17 bases left between them. The CDR3 is 14 residues long.

About this clone itself: Other nucleotide sequences in the sample specify the same CDR3. The chain links TRBV29-1 to TRBJ2-1, with TRBD2 matching 11 bases. CDR3 length equals 13 residues. V trimming: 1 base; J trimming: 9 bases; junction bases outside the gene matches: 2. The germline CDR1 and CDR2 sequences are SQVTM and ANQGSEA. This CDR3 is CSVEVGLAVEQFF. In DNA form, the CDR3 reads TGCAGCGTTGAAGTGGGACTAGCGGTTGAGCAGTTCTTC.

V and J are TRBV5-6 and TRBJ2-3; 7 bases fit TRBD2. The junction had 10 bases not matched to a gene; V was cut back by 7 bases and J by 5 bases. Germline V gene lookup returns CDR1 SGHDT and CDR2 YYEEEE. The CDR3 runs 14 residues. CDR3 in DNA: TGTGCCAGCGGAGCGGGGACGGCCCGAGATACGCAGTATTTT. This gives the protein CASGAGTARDTQYF. Complete variable domain (other parts from reference TRBV5-6 and TRBJ2-3): DAGVTQSPTHLIKTRGQQVTLRCSPKSGHDTVSWYQQALGQGPQFIFQYYEEEERQRGNFPDRFSGHQFPNYSSELNVNALLLGDSALYLCASGAGTARDTQYFGPGTRLTVL.

Worth noting for this clone: Relative to the germline gene, one junction end is altered; a read error may explain this. The chain is built from TRBV6-2 or TRBV6-3 and TRBJ2-5, with TRBD1 identical over 8 bases. This CDR3 region has 13 residues. CDR1 and CDR2 (germline): MNHEY, SVGEGT. In DNA form, the CDR3 reads TGTGCCAGCAGTTGGACAGGGAAAGAGATCCAGTACTTC. Translated, it gives CASSWTGKEIQYF.

The chain joins TRBV5-5 to TRBJ1-5; TRBD1 matches 8 bases. The germline CDR1 and CDR2 sequences are SGHKS and YYEKEE (reference sequence). V lost 4 bases to trimming and J lost 5 bases; unmatched junction nucleotides: 5. The CDR3 loop spans 14 amino acids. CDR3 sequence (DNA): TGTGCCAGCAGCACTGGACAGGGTTATCAGCCCCAGCATTTT. Its protein is CASSTGQGYQPQHF. The complete variable domain, with remaining parts taken from reference TRBV5-5 and TRBJ1-5, reads DAGVTQSPTHLIKTRGQQVTLRCSPISGHKSVSWYQQVLGQGPQFIFQYYEKEERGRGNFPDRFSARQFPNYSSELNVNALLLGDSALYLCASSTGQGYQPQHFGDGTRLSIL.

The J gene is TRBJ1-6, the V gene TRBV18; D call uncertain. This CDR3 contains 17 residues. The V and J ends lost 1 base and 2 bases respectively, with 12 bases between them. Germline-derived CDR1 and CDR2 are KGHSH and LQKENI. The CDR3 protein is CASSPQRRVAYNSPLHF. The CDR3 region has the DNA TGTGCCAGCTCACCACAACGGAGGGTCGCCTATAATTCACCCCTCCACTTT.

This clone has at least ten counts. This rearrangement joins TRBV6-5 to TRBJ2-7; no clear D gene. This CDR3 is built from 13 residues. The germline V gene encodes CDR1 MNHEY and CDR2 SVGAGI. V lost 11 bases and J 4 bases, leaving 18 bases between the germline ends. CDR3 amino acids: CAAAAGLQYEQYF. The CDR3 nucleotides are TGTGCCGCTGCTGCAGGCCTCCAGTACGAGCAGTACTTC.